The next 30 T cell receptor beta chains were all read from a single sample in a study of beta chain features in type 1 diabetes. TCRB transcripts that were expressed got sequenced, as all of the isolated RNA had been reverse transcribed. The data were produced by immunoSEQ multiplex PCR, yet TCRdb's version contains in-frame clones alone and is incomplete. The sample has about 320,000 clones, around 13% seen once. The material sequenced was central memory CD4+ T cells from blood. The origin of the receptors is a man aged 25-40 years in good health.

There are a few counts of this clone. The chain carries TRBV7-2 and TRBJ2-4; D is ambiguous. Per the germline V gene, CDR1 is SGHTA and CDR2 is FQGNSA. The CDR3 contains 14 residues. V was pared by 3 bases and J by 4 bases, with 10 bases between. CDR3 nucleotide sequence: TGTGCCAGCAGCTTGGATAGCAGAAAAAACATTCAGTACTTC. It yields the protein CASSLDSRKNIQYF.

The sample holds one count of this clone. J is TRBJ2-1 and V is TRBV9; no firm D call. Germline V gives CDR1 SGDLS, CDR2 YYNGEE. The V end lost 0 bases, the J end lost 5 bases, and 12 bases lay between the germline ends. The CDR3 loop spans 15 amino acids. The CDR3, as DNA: TGTGCCAGCAGCGTAGGGATCGACGCTAACAATGAGCAGTTCTTC. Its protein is CASSVGIDANNEQFF.

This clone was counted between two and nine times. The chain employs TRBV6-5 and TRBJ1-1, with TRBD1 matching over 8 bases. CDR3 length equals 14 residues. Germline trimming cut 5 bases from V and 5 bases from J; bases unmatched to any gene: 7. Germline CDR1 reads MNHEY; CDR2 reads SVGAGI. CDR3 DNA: TGTGCCAGCAGTGAGCAGGGGGCTTATACTGAAGCTTTCTTT. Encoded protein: CASSEQGAYTEAFF.

The DNA of the CDR3 is TGTGCCAGCAATAAGGGCACAGATACGCAGTATTTT. Its protein is CASNKGTDTQYF. This chain links TRBV2 with TRBJ2-3, with unresolved D. The germline gives CDR1 SNHLY, CDR2 FYNNEI. The CDR3 is made up of 12 amino acids. Trimming shortened V by 7 bases and J by 1 base, and 6 bases separated the two germline ends.

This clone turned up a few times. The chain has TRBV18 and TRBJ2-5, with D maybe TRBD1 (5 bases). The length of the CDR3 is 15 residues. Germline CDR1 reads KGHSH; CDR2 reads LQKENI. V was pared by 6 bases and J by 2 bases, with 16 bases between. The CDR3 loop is CASSPTVRGQETQYF. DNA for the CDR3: TGTGCCAGCTCGCCGACAGTAAGGGGACAAGAGACCCAGTACTTC.

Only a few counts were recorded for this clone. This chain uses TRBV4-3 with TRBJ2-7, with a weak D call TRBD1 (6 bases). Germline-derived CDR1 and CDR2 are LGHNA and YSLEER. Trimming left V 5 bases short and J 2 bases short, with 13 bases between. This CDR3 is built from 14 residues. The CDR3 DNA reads TGCGCCAGCAGCTTCCGGGACACCACCTACGAGCAGTACGTC. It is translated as CASSFRDTTYEQYV.

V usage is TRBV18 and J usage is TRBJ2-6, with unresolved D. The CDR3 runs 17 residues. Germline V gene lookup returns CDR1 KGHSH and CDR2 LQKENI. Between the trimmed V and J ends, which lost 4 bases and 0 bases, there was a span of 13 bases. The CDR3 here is CASSQASPSSGANVLTF. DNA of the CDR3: TGTGCCAGCTCACAGGCCTCTCCCTCCTCTGGGGCCAACGTCCTGACTTTC.

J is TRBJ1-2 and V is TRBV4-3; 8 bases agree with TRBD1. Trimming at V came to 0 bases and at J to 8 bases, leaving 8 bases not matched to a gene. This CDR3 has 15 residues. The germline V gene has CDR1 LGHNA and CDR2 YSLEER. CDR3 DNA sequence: TGCGCCAGCAGCCAAGACTGGACAGGGAGGGGAGGCTACACCTTC. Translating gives CASSQDWTGRGGYTF.

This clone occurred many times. The CDR3 region is CASSLLADYEQYV. DNA for the CDR3: TGTGCCAGCAGCTTACTAGCGGATTACGAGCAGTACGTC. The chain recombines TRBV11-2 with TRBJ2-7, with 7 bases aligning to TRBD2. The CDR3 extends over 13 amino acids. With 2 bases clipped from V and 4 bases from J, the junction kept 2 bases outside the gene matches. Germline CDR1 reads SGHAT; CDR2 reads FQNNGV.

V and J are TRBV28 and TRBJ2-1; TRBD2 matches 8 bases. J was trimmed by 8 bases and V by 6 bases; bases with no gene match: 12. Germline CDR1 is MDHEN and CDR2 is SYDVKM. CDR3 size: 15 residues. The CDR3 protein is CASSPMGGTSDEQFF. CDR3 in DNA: TGTGCCAGCAGCCCCATGGGGGGGACTAGTGATGAGCAGTTCTTC.

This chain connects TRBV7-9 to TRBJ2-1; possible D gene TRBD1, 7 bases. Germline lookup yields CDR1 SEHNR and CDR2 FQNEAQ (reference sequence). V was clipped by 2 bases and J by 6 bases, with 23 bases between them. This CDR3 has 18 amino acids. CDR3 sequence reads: CASSLYQGGGQASNEQFF. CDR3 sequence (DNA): TGTGCCAGCAGCTTATATCAGGGGGGCGGGCAGGCGAGCAATGAGCAGTTCTTC.

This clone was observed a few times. The CDR3 protein is CASSELRAGNSPLHF. The CDR3 DNA reads as TGTGCCAGCAGTGAACTTCGGGCAGGCAATTCACCCCTCCACTTT. The chain uses TRBV2 and TRBJ1-6; D not resolved. CDR1 and CDR2 from the germline V gene are SNHLY and FYNNEI. V was shortened by 2 bases and J by 7 bases, with 12 bases between the two germline ends. The CDR3 contains 15 residues.

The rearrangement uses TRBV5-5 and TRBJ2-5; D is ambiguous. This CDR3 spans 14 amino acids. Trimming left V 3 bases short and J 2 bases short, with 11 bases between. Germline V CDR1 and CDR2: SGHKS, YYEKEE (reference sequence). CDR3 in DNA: TGTGCCAGCAGCTCCCGTGGGATGCAAGAGACCCAGTACTTC. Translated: CASSSRGMQETQYF. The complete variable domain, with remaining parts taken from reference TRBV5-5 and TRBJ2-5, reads DAGVTQSPTHLIKTRGQQVTLRCSPISGHKSVSWYQQVLGQGPQFIFQYYEKEERGRGNFPDRFSARQFPNYSSELNVNALLLGDSALYLCASSSRGMQETQYFGPGTRLLVL.

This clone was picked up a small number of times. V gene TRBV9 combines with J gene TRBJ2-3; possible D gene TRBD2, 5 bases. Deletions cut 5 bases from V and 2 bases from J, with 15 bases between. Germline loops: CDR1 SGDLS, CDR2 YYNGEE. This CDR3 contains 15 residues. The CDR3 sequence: CASSELGLVTDTQYF. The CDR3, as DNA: TGTGCCAGCAGTGAGCTCGGACTGGTCACAGATACGCAGTATTTT.

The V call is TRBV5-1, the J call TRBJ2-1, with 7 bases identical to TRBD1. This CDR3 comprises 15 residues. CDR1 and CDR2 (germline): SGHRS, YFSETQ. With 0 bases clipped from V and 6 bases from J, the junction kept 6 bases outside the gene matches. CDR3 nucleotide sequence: TGCGCCAGCAGCTTGGGAGGGACAGAATTCAATGAGCAGTTCTTC. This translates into CASSLGGTEFNEQFF.

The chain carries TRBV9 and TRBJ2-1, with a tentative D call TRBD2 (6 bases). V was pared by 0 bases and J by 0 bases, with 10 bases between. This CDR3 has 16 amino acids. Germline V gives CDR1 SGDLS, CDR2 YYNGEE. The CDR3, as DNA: TGTGCCAGCAGCGTAGGCGGGGAGAGCTCCTACAATGAGCAGTTCTTC. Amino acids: CASSVGGESSYNEQFF.

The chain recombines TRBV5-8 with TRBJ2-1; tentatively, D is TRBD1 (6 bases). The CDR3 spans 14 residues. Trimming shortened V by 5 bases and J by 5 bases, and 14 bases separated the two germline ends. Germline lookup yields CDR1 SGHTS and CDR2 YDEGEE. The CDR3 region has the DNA TGTGCCAGCAGGGTAGGGGGTCGGGACAATGAGCAGTTCTTC. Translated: CASRVGGRDNEQFF.

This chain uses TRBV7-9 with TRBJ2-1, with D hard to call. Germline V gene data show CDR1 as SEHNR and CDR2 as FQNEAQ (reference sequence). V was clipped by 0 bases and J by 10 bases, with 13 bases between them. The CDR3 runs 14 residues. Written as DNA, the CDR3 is TGTGCCAGCAGCTTAGCCATTACCGTGGGGGAGCAGTTCTTC. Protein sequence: CASSLAITVGEQFF.

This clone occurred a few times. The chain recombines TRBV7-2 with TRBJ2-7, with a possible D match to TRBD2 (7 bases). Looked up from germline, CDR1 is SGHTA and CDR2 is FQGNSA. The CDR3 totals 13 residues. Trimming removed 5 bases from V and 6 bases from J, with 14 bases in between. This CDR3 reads CASSDGGLREQYF. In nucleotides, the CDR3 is TGTGCCAGCAGCGACGGGGGGCTCCGCGAGCAGTACTTC. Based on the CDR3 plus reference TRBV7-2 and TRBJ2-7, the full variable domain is GAGVSQSPSNKVTEKGKDVELRCDPISGHTALYWYRQSLGQGLEFLIYFQGNSAPDKSGLPSDRFSAERTGGSVSTLTIQRTQQEDSAVYLCASSDGGLREQYFGPGTRLTVT.

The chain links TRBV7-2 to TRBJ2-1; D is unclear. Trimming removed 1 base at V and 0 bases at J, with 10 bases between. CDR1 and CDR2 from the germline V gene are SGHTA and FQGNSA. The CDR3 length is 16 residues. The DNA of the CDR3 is TGTGCCAGCAGCTTAGATGGGCTAAGCTCCTACAATGAGCAGTTCTTC. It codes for CASSLDGLSSYNEQFF.

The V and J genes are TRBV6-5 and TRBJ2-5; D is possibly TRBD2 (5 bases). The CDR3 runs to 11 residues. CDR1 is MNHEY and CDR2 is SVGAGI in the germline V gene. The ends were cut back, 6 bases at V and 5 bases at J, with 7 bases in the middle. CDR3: CASSKRETQYF. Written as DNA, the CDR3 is TGTGCCAGCAGCAAGCGGGAGACCCAGTACTTC.

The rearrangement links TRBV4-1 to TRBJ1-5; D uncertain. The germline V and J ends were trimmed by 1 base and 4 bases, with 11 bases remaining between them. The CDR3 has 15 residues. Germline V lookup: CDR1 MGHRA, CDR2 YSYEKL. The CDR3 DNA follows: TGCGCCAGCAGCCAAGCTTCAGGACCAAATCAGCCCCAGCATTTT. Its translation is CASSQASGPNQPQHF.

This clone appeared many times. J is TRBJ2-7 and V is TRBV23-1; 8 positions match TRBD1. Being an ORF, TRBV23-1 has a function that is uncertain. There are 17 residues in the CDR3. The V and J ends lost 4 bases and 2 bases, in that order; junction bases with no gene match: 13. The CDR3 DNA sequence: TGCGCCAGCAGTCCACCGTCCCGGGACAGGATAACCTACGAGCAGTACTTC. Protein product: CASSPPSRDRITYEQYF.

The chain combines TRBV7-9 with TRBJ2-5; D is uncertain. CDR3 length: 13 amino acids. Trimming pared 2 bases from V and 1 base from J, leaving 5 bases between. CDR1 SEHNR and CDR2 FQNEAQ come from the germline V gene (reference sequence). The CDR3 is CASSLLGQETQYF. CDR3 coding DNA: TGTGCCAGCAGCTTATTGGGCCAAGAGACCCAGTACTTC.

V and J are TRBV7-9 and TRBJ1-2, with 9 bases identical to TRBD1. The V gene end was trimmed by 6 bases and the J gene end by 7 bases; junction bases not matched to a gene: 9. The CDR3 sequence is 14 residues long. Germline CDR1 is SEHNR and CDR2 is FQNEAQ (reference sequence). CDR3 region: CASRPGQGLGGYTF. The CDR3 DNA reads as TGTGCCAGCAGACCGGGACAGGGCCTCGGTGGCTACACCTTC. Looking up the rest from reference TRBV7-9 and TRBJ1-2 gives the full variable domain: DTGVSQNPRHKITKRGQNVTFRCDPISEHNRLYWYRQTLGQGPEFLTYFQNEAQLEKSRLLSDRFSAERPKGSFSTLEIQRTEQGDSAMYLCASRPGQGLGGYTFGSGTRLTVV.

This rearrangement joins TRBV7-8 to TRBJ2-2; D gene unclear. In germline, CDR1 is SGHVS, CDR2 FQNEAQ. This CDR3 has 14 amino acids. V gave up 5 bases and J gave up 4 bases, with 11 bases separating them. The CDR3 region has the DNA TGTGCCAGCAGCCCCAGGACCGTCACCGGGGAGCTGTTTTTT. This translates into CASSPRTVTGELFF.

CDR3 coding DNA: TGTGCCAGCAGCCCAGACAGGGGTGAAGAGACCCAGTACTTC. It codes for CASSPDRGEETQYF. This chain links TRBV7-3 with TRBJ2-5, with 8 bases matching TRBD1. The CDR3 sequence is 14 residues long. With V trimmed by 5 bases and J by 3 bases, 5 bases remained unmatched. The germline gives CDR1 SGHTA, CDR2 FQGTGA.

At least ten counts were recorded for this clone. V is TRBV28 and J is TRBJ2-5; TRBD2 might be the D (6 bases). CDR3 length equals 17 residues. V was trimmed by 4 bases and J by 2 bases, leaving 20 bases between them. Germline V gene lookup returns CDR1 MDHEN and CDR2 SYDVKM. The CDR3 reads CASSSNPGLKKQETQYF. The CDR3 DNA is TGTGCCAGCAGTTCCAACCCGGGACTCAAAAAGCAAGAGACCCAGTACTTC.

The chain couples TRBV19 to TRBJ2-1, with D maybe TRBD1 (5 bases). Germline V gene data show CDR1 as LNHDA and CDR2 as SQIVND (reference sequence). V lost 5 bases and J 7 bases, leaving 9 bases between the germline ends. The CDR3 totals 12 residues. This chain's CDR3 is CASSSRVNEQFF. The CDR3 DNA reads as TGTGCCAGTAGTTCCAGGGTGAATGAGCAGTTCTTC.

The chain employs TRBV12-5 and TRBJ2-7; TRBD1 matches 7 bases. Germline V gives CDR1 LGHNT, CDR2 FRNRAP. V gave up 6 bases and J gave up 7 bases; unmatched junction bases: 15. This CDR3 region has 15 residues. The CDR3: CASGRSTGFPGEQYV. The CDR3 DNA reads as TGTGCTAGTGGCCGCTCGACAGGGTTTCCAGGTGAGCAGTACGTC.